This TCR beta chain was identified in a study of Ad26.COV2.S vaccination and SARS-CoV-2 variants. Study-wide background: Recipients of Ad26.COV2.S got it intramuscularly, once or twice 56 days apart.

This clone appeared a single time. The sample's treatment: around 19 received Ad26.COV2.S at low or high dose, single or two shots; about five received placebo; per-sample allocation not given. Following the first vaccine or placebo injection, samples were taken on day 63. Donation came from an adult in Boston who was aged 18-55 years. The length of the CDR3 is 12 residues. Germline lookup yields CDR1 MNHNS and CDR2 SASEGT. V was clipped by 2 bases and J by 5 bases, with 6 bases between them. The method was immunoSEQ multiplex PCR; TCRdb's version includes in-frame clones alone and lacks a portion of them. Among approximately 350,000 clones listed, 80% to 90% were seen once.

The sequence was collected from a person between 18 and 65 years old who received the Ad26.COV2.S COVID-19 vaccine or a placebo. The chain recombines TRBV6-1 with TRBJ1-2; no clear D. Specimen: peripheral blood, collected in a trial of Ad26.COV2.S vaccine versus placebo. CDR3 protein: CASSESSYGYTF. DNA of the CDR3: TGTGCCAGCAGTGAATCATCTTATGGCTACACCTTC.